The present T cell receptor (beta chain) was sequenced within a study of PD-L1 blockade in urothelial cancer. The data were produced by immunoSEQ multiplex PCR, yet TCRdb's version contains in-frame clones alone and is incomplete. The sample lists about 130,000 clones; about 83% were seen once. Specified time point: peripheral blood 6 weeks after treatment start. Patients were living with locally advanced or metastatic urothelial carcinoma. The clonotype was recovered from a man in his forties or fifties with urothelial cancer. Sequences were derived from PBMCs, sampled around atezolizumab (anti-PD-L1) treatment.

The CDR3 DNA is TGTGCCTGGAGTGTCGGGCAGGGGGCGATGGGCTATGGCTACACCTTC. This encodes CAWSVGQGAMGYGYTF. The chain links TRBV30 to TRBJ1-2; 8 nucleotides line up with TRBD1. The CDR3 contains 16 residues. J gave up 4 bases and V 0 bases, and 10 bases lay outside the gene matches. The germline gives CDR1 GTSNPN, CDR2 SVGIG (reference sequence).